The 30 T cell receptor beta chains reported below all come from one sample, sequenced in a study of cytomegalovirus exposure and HLA in healthy donors. The method was immunoSEQ multiplex PCR; TCRdb's version includes in-frame clones alone and lacks a portion of them. In the table there are about 110,000 clones, around 85% of which are singletons. Input material: PBMCs. The receptors were gathered from a woman aged 18-35 years in good health and CMV-seronegative.

The rearrangement joins TRBV27 to TRBJ1-1; TRBD1 is a possible D gene (6 bases). This CDR3 is 14 amino acids long. Trimming pared 2 bases from V and 5 bases from J, leaving 12 bases between. Germline V gives CDR1 MNHEY, CDR2 SMNVEV (reference sequence). The CDR3 loop reads CASSLRGWMTEAFF. The CDR3 DNA sequence: TGTGCCAGCAGTTTAAGGGGGTGGATGACTGAAGCTTTCTTT.

This chain joins TRBV27 and TRBJ1-6; D perhaps matches TRBD1 (6 bases). The germline V gene has CDR1 MNHEY and CDR2 SMNVEV (reference sequence). V was clipped by 7 bases and J by 5 bases, with 12 bases between them. The CDR3 has 14 amino acids. The CDR3 DNA reads TGTGCCAGCACCGGGGGGCTACATAATTCACCCCTCCACTTT. Translated, it gives CASTGGLHNSPLHF.

The V call is TRBV7-9, the J call TRBJ1-2, with D unclear. Germline assignment: CDR1 SEHNR and CDR2 FQNEAQ (reference sequence). This CDR3 has 14 amino acids. Deletions cut 1 base from V and 4 bases from J, with 10 bases between. DNA for the CDR3: TGTGCCAGCAGCTTAGTGGCGGAGAGCTATGGCTACACCTTC. Residues: CASSLVAESYGYTF.

This chain links TRBV28 with TRBJ1-1, with a weak D call TRBD1 (5 bases). Germline CDR1 and CDR2: MDHEN and SYDVKM. Between the trimmed V and J ends, which lost 5 bases and 2 bases, there was a span of 12 bases. This CDR3 has 14 residues. CDR3 bases: TGTGCCAGCAGTCGATACAGGATCAACACTGAAGCTTTCTTT. This translates into CASSRYRINTEAFF.

The chain recombines TRBV2 with TRBJ2-4; D gene uncertain. The CDR3 extends over 12 amino acids. The V gene's germline CDR1 is SNHLY and CDR2 FYNNEI. Trimming shortened V by 7 bases and J by 10 bases, and 14 bases separated the two germline ends. The CDR3 spells CASTRLSHIQYF. The CDR3 nucleotides read TGTGCCAGCACGAGGTTATCACATATTCAGTACTTC.

The V gene is TRBV5-4, the J gene TRBJ2-7, with 9 bases matching TRBD1. This CDR3 is built from 14 residues. Unmatched junction bases numbered 8, after V lost 4 bases and J lost 6 bases. CDR1 and CDR2 (germline): SGHNT, YYREEE (reference sequence). The CDR3 DNA reads as TGTGCCAGCAGCCTCCCGACAGGGGGAAGCGAGCAGTACTTC. Translation gives CASSLPTGGSEQYF.

The chain has TRBV9 and TRBJ2-5; 7 nucleotides agree with TRBD2. Germline loops: CDR1 SGDLS, CDR2 YYNGEE. V dropped 4 bases and J dropped 4; count of bases not matched to a gene: 10. This CDR3 is 15 amino acids long. The CDR3 protein is CASSPSGGPGETQYF. CDR3 nucleotide sequence: TGTGCCAGCAGCCCGTCGGGGGGACCGGGAGAGACCCAGTACTTC.

J is TRBJ2-2 and V is TRBV18; D remains unclear. The CDR3 has 12 residues. V gave up 5 bases and J gave up 7 bases, with 8 bases separating them. Germline V lookup: CDR1 KGHSH, CDR2 LQKENI. As DNA, the CDR3 is TGTGCCAGCTCAACTGGAGACGGGGAGCTGTTTTTT. It specifies CASSTGDGELFF.

This CDR3 reads CASSHRQSISEKLFF. CDR3 DNA: TGTGCCAGCAGCCACCGACAGTCCATAAGCGAAAAACTGTTTTTT. The chain is built from TRBV4-2 and TRBJ1-4; D is perhaps TRBD1 (5 bases). This CDR3 spans 15 amino acids. Germline assignment: CDR1 LGHNA and CDR2 YNFKEQ. V was clipped by 3 bases and J by 8 bases, with 16 bases between them.

This clone is a singleton in its sample. This sequence joins TRBV29-1 and TRBJ1-5, with a tentative D call TRBD1 (5 bases). The V gene lost 4 bases and the J gene lost 3 bases, with 13 bases spanning the gap. CDR1 is SQVTM, CDR2 ANQGSEA, per germline. The CDR3 runs 14 residues. The DNA for the CDR3 is TGCAGCGTTGGGGGGGGGACGAACAATCAGCCCCAGCATTTT. Protein: CSVGGGTNNQPQHF.

This clone was seen a few times. The chain links TRBV7-6 to TRBJ2-7; tentative D call: TRBD1 (5 bases). With 2 bases removed from V and 5 bases from J, the gap between germline ends came to 13 bases. Germline V gene data show CDR1 as SGHVS and CDR2 as FNYEAQ. CDR3 length: 14 amino acids. The CDR3 protein is CASSLMAGSDEQYF. CDR3 nucleotide sequence: TGTGCCAGCAGCTTAATGGCAGGGTCCGACGAGCAGTACTTC. Drawing the rest from reference TRBV7-6 and TRBJ2-7, the complete variable domain is GAGVSQSPRYKVTKRGQDVALRCDPISGHVSLYWYRQALGQGPEFLTYFNYEAQQDKSGLPNDRFSAERPEGSISTLTIQRTEQRDSAMYRCASSLMAGSDEQYFGPGTRLTVT.

The genes are TRBV27 and TRBJ1-2; D gene ambiguous. Germline-derived CDR1 and CDR2 are MNHEY and SMNVEV (reference sequence). This CDR3 comprises 13 residues. Deletions cut 4 bases from V and 8 bases from J, with 14 bases between. The CDR3 loop reads CASSSTPGEGYTF. CDR3 in DNA: TGTGCCAGCAGTTCTACGCCCGGAGAAGGCTACACCTTC.

The rearrangement links TRBV11-2 to TRBJ2-1; maybe TRBD1 (5 bases). Germline lookup yields CDR1 SGHAT and CDR2 FQNNGV. The CDR3 spans 13 residues. V lost 1 base to trimming and J lost 9 bases, with 10 bases between them. The CDR3 loop reads CASSLATTVEQFF. In DNA form, the CDR3 reads TGTGCCAGCAGCTTAGCCACGACAGTTGAGCAGTTCTTC.

The chain joins TRBV28 to TRBJ2-7; 8 bases agree with TRBD1. The V gene end was trimmed by 8 bases and the J gene end by 7 bases; junction bases not matched to a gene: 4. Germline-derived CDR1 and CDR2 are MDHEN and SYDVKM. The CDR3 loop spans 11 amino acids. CDR3 in amino acids: CASLRGREQYF. In nucleotides, the CDR3 is TGTGCCAGCCTCAGGGGGCGGGAGCAGTACTTC. The full variable domain, rest sourced from reference TRBV28 and TRBJ2-7, is DVKVTQSSRYLVKRTGEKVFLECVQDMDHENMFWYRQDPGLGLRLIYFSYDVKMKEKGDIPEGYSVSREKKERFSLILESASTNQTSMYLCASLRGREQYFGPGTRLTVT.

The rearrangement uses TRBV28 and TRBJ1-6, with TRBD1 matching 7 bases. CDR3 length equals 13 residues. V was clipped by 5 bases and J by 10 bases; unmatched bases: 5. CDR1 and CDR2 (germline): MDHEN, SYDVKM. The CDR3 loop is CASSQGGRSPLHF. The CDR3 coding sequence is TGTGCCAGCAGTCAGGGGGGAAGGTCACCCCTCCACTTT.

This chain joins TRBV7-9 and TRBJ2-3; the match to TRBD2 covers 7 bases. V shed 3 bases, J shed 5 bases, and the junction held 8 bases outside the gene matches. Germline loops: CDR1 SEHNR, CDR2 FQNEAQ (reference sequence). The CDR3 has 15 amino acids. The CDR3 coding sequence is TGTGCCAGCAGCTTGTATCCGGGACTACAAGATACGCAGTATTTT. This sequence encodes CASSLYPGLQDTQYF.

The V call is TRBV19, the J call TRBJ2-1; the D is unclear. This CDR3 is built from 15 residues. Germline CDR1 reads LNHDA; CDR2 reads SQIVND (reference sequence). Deletions cut 5 bases from V and 8 bases from J, with 19 bases between. The CDR3 protein is CASSLNSFSSDEQFF. The CDR3 DNA reads TGTGCCAGTAGTCTAAACTCTTTCTCCAGCGATGAGCAGTTCTTC.

V is TRBV27 and J is TRBJ1-3, with 7 bases lining up with TRBD1. This CDR3 has 15 residues. Germline V CDR1 and CDR2: MNHEY, SMNVEV (reference sequence). V lost 6 bases and J lost 3; bases outside the gene matches: 8. The CDR3 protein is CASSYQGEIGNTIYF. The CDR3 coding sequence is TGTGCCAGCAGCTATCAGGGGGAAATTGGAAACACCATATATTTT.

This rearrangement joins TRBV28 to TRBJ1-2; tentative D call: TRBD1 (6 bases). Germline loops: CDR1 MDHEN, CDR2 SYDVKM. The CDR3 totals 12 residues. V gave up 10 bases and J gave up 3 bases, with 12 bases separating them. The CDR3 DNA follows: TGTGCCACCAGGGACACCTACTATGGCTACACCTTC. Translation gives CATRDTYYGYTF.

V and J are TRBV5-8 and TRBJ1-6, with 9 bases fitting TRBD1. Germline loops: CDR1 SGHTS, CDR2 YDEGEE. Unmatched junction bases numbered 14, after V lost 2 bases and J lost 8 bases. This CDR3 contains 18 residues. The CDR3 loop reads CASSLPGTGLLRDSPLHF. In DNA form, the CDR3 reads TGTGCCAGCAGCTTACCCGGGACAGGGTTGCTCAGGGATTCACCCCTCCACTTT.

The DNA of the CDR3 is TGCAGCTCCTCGGGGGGTTCAGGGACTGAAGCTTTCTTT. This sequence encodes CSSSGGSGTEAFF. The chain joins TRBV29-1 to TRBJ1-1; possible D gene TRBD1, 5 bases. Per the germline V gene, CDR1 is SQVTM and CDR2 is ANQGSEA. Trimming left V 8 bases short and J 5 bases short, with 18 bases between. This CDR3 contains 13 residues.

This sequence joins TRBV28 and TRBJ1-5; D gene uncertain. CDR3 length: 14 amino acids. V was cut by 1 base and J by 8 bases, with 12 bases left in between. CDR1 and CDR2 from the germline V gene are MDHEN and SYDVKM. The CDR3 nucleotides are TGTGCCAGCAGTTTATCAGGTTACGGGAAGCCCCAGCATTTT. The encoded protein is CASSLSGYGKPQHF.

The chain carries TRBV7-8 and TRBJ1-4; 8 positions agree with TRBD1. Per the germline V gene, CDR1 is SGHVS and CDR2 is FQNEAQ. Germline trimming cut 4 bases from V and 7 bases from J; bases unmatched to any gene: 5. The CDR3 extends over 14 amino acids. The CDR3 DNA reads as TGTGCCAGCAGCTCATCAGGGGGCCCTGAAAAACTGTTTTTT. As protein: CASSSSGGPEKLFF.

The chain recombines TRBV9 with TRBJ2-7; 10 bases line up with TRBD1. Germline V gene sequence: CDR1 SGDLS, CDR2 YYNGEE. J lost 3 bases, V lost 4 bases, and 7 bases had no gene match. The CDR3 is 15 amino acids. CDR3: CASSPGRTGGYEQYF. The DNA of the CDR3 is TGTGCCAGCAGCCCAGGGAGGACAGGGGGCTACGAGCAGTACTTC.

V usage is TRBV6-6 and J usage is TRBJ1-3; D is unresolved. CDR3 length: 12 residues. The V and J ends lost 8 bases and 7 bases respectively, with 12 bases between them. Germline lookup yields CDR1 MNHNY and CDR2 SVGAGI (reference sequence). CDR3 residues: CASESSRNTIYF. CDR3 DNA sequence: TGTGCCAGCGAGAGTAGCCGGAACACCATATATTTT.

This rearrangement joins TRBV9 to TRBJ1-5; 8 bases map to TRBD1. CDR3 size: 14 residues. After removal of 4 bases from V and 11 bases from J, the junction contained 11 bases not matched to a gene. Germline assignment: CDR1 SGDLS and CDR2 YYNGEE. The CDR3 spells CASSPQGEGGSQHF. The CDR3 region has the DNA TGTGCCAGCAGCCCACAGGGGGAGGGAGGATCCCAGCATTTT.

The chain recombines TRBV27 with TRBJ2-2, with 11 bases that match TRBD2. This CDR3 comprises 15 residues. Trimming at V came to 6 bases and at J to 7 bases, leaving 7 bases not matched to a gene. Germline CDR1 MNHEY, CDR2 SMNVEV (reference sequence). CDR3 nucleotide sequence: TGTGCCAGCAGCTATAGCGGGGGGGGCAACGGGGAGCTGTTTTTT. It specifies CASSYSGGGNGELFF.

The rearrangement links TRBV5-1 to TRBJ1-2; the D is unclear. Trimming removed 3 bases at V and 4 bases at J, with 16 bases between. CDR3 length: 15 residues. Germline loops: CDR1 SGHRS, CDR2 YFSETQ. The DNA of the CDR3 is TGCGCCAGCAGCTATATACCCCCGGGGATCTATGGCTACACCTTC. This gives the protein CASSYIPPGIYGYTF. Full variable domain (outside the CDR3, taken from reference TRBV5-1 and TRBJ1-2): KAGVTQTPRYLIKTRGQQVTLSCSPISGHRSVSWYQQTPGQGLQFLFEYFSETQRNKGNFPGRFSGRQFSNSRSEMNVSTLELGDSALYLCASSYIPPGIYGYTFGSGTRLTVV.

There are a few counts of this clone. This chain joins TRBV5-1 and TRBJ2-1; D is possibly TRBD2 (5 bases). CDR1 SGHRS and CDR2 YFSETQ come from the germline V gene. The CDR3 is 16 residues long. V was trimmed by 0 bases and J by 7 bases, leaving 17 bases between them. CDR3 residues: CASSLVPPPPGNEQFF. In nucleotides, the CDR3 is TGCGCCAGCAGCTTGGTACCCCCGCCCCCGGGGAATGAGCAGTTCTTC.

The V gene is TRBV9, the J gene TRBJ2-7; possibly TRBD1 for D (5 bases). Per germline, CDR1 SGDLS and CDR2 YYNGEE. V was shortened by 3 bases and J by 1 base, with 8 bases between the two germline ends. The CDR3 extends over 13 amino acids. CDR3 DNA: TGTGCCAGCAGCGCTTCAGGGTCCTACGAGCAGTACTTC. Encoded protein: CASSASGSYEQYF.